This T cell receptor beta chain comes out of a study of T-cell memory formation after mild COVID-19. Study findings and constraints: Cross-reactive memory seemingly joined, as some responding clones were found in pre-infection memory. Contracting CD4+ clones lay largely in CM and EM, with CD8+ ones residing in EMRA.

TCRdb reanalysed the 5' RACE reads using MiXCR and keeps one entry per CDR3 protein. In the table there are roughly 450,000 distinct CDR3 sequences, 18% of which are singletons. This CDR3 is 13 amino acids long. Looked up from germline, CDR1 is MGHRA and CDR2 is YSYEKL. As to this clonotype: The target antigen is unknown. A junction boundary mismatches the germline segment, possibly from a read error.

V gene TRBV4-1 combines with J gene TRBJ2-7; unclear D gene. Input material: PBMCs or a T cell subset sorted from them (not recorded which). The sequence came from an adult woman who had mild COVID-19 (a few samples of this study predate the infection). Cell type and time point are not known. The CDR3 is CASSQDVVAPYYF. In DNA, the CDR3 is TGCGCCAGCAGCCAAGATGTAGTAGCTCCCTACTATTTC.